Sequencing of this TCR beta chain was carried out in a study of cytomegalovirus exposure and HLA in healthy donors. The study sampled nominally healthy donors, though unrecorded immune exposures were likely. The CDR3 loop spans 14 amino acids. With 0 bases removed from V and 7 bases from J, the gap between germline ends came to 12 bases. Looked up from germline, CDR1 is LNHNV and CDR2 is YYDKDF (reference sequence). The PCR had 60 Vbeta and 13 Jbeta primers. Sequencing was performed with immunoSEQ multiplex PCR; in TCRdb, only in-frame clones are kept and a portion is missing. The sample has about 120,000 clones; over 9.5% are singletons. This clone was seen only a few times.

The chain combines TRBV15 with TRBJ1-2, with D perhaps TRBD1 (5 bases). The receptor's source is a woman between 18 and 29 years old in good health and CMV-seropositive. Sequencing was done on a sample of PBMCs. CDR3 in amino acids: CATSRDKGPAGYTF. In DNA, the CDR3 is TGTGCCACCAGCAGAGATAAGGGGCCGGCTGGCTACACCTTC.